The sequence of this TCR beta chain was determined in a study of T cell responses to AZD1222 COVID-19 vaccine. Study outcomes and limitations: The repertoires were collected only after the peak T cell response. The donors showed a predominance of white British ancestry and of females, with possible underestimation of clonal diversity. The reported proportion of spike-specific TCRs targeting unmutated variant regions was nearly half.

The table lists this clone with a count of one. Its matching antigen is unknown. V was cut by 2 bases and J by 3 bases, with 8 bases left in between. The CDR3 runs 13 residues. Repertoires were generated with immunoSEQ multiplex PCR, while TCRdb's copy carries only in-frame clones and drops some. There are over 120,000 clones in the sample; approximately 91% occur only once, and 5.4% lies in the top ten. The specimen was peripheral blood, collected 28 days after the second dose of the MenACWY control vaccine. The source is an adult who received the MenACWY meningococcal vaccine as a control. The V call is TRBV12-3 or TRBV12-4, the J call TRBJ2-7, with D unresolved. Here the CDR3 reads CASSLQPVYEQYF. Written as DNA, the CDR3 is TGTGCCAGCAGTTTACAACCCGTCTACGAGCAGTACTTC.